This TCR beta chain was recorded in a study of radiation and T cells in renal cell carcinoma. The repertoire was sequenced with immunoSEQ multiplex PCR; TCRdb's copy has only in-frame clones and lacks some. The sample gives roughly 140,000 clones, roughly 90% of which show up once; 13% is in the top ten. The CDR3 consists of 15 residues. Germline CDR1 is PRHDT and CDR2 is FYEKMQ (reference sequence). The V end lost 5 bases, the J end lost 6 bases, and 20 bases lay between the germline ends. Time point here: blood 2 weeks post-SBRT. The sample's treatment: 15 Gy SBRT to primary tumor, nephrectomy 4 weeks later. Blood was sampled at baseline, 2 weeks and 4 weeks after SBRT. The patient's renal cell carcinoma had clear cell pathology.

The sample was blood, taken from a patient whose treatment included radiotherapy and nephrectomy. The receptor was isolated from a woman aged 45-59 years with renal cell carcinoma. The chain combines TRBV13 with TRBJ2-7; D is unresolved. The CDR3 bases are TGTGCCAGCAGCATCCGGGCCTCGGGTCCCGTCGAGCAGTACTTC. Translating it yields CASSIRASGPVEQYF.